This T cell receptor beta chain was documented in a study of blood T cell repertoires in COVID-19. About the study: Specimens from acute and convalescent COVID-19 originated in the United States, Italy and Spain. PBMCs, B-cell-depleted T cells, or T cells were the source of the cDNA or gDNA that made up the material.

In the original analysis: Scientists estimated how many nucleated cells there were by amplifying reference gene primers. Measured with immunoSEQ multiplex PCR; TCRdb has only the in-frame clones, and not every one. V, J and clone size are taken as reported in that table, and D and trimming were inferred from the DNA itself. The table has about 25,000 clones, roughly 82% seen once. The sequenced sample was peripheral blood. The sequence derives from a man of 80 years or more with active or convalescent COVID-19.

The CDR3 DNA reads TGTGCCACCAGTGACCATGGACAGGCCACGTCCTACAATGAGCAGTTCTTC. Its protein is CATSDHGQATSYNEQFF. The V call is TRBV24-1, the J call TRBJ2-1; 7 bases are shared with TRBD1. V dropped 4 bases and J dropped 1; count of bases not matched to a gene: 9. The CDR3 contains 17 residues. CDR1 KGHDR and CDR2 SFDVKD come from the germline V gene.